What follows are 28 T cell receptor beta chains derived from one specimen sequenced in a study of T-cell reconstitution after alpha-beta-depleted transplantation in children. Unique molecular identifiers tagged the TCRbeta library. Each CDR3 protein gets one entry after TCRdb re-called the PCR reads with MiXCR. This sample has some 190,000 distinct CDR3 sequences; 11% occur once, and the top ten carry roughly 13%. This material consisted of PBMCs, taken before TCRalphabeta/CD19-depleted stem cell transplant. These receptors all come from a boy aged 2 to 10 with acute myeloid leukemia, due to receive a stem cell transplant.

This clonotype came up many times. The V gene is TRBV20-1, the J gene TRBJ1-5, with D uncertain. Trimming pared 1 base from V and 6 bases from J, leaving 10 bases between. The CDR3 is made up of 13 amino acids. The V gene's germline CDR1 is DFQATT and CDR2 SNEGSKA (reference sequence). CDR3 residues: CSARGEYGQPQHF. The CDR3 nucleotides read TGCAGTGCTAGAGGAGAATACGGTCAGCCCCAGCATTTT.

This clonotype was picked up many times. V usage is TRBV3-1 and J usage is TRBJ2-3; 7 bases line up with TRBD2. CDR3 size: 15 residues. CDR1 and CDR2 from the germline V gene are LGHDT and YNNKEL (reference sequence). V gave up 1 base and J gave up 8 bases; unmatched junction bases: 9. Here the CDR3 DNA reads TGTGCCAGCAGCCAAGGCTGGGCGGGAGAGGGTACGCAGTATTTT. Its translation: CASSQGWAGEGTQYF.

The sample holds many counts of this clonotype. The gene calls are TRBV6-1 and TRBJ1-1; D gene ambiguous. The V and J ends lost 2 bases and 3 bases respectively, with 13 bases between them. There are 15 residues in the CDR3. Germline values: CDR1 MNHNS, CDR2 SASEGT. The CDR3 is CASSEQPGRYTEAFF. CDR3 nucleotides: TGTGCCAGCAGTGAACAGCCCGGACGTTACACTGAAGCTTTCTTT.

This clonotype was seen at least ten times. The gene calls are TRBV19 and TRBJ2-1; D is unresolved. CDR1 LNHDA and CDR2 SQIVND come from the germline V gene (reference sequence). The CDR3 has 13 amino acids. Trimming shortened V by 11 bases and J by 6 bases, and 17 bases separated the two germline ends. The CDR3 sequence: CALEEQSINEQFF. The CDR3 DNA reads TGTGCCCTCGAGGAACAGAGCATCAATGAGCAGTTCTTC.

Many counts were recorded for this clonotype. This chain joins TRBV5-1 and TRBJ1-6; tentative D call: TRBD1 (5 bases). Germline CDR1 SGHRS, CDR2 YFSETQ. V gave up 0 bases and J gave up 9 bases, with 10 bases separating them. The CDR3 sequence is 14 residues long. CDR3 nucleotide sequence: TGCGCCAGCAGCTTGGAGACAGAATTTTCACCCCTCCACTTT. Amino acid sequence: CASSLETEFSPLHF.

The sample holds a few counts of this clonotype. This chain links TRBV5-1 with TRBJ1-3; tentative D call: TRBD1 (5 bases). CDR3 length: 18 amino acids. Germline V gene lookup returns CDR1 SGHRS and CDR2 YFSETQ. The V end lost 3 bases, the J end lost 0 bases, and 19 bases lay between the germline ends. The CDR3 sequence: CASSSTPLPGISGNTIYF. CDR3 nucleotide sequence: TGCGCCAGCAGCTCCACCCCACTTCCAGGGATCTCTGGAAACACCATATATTTT. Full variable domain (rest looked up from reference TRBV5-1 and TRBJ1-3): KAGVTQTPRYLIKTRGQQVTLSCSPISGHRSVSWYQQTPGQGLQFLFEYFSETQRNKGNFPGRFSGRQFSNSRSEMNVSTLELGDSALYLCASSSTPLPGISGNTIYFGEGSWLTVV.

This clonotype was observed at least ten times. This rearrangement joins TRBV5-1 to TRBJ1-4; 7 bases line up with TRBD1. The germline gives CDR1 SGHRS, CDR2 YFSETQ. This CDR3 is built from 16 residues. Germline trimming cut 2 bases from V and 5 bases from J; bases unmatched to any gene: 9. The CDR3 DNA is TGCGCCAGCAGCTTTCTCCCGGGACAGATCAATGAAAAACTGTTTTTT. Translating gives CASSFLPGQINEKLFF.

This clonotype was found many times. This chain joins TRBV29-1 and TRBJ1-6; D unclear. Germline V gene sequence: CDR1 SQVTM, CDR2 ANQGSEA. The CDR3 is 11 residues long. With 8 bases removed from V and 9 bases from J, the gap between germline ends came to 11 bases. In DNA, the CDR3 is TGCAGCTTTCCTAGGACTTCACCCCTCCACTTT. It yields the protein CSFPRTSPLHF.

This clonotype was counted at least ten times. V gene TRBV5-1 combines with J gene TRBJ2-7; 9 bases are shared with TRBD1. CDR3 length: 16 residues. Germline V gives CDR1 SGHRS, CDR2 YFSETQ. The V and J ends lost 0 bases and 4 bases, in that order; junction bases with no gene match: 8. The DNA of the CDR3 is TGCGCCAGCAGCTTGGTGGCGGGACAGGGTATTTACGAGCAGTACTTC. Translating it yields CASSLVAGQGIYEQYF.

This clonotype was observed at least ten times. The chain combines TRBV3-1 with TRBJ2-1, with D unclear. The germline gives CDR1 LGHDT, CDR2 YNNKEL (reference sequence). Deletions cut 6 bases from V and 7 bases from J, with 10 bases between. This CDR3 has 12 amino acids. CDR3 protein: CASRIGRNEQFF. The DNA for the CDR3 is TGTGCCAGCAGAATTGGTAGGAATGAGCAGTTCTTC.

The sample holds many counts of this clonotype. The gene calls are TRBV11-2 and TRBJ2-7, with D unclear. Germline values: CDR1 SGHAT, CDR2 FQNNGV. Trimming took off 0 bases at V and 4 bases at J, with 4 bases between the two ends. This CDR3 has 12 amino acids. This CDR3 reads CASSLDGYEQYF. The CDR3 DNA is TGTGCCAGCAGCTTAGATGGATACGAGCAGTACTTC.

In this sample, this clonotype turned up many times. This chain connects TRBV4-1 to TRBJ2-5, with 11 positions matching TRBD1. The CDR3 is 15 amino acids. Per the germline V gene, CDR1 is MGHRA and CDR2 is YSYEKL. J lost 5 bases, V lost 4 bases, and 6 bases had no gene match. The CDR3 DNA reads TGCGCCAGCAGCCCCCCCGGGACAGGGGGTGAGACCCAGTACTTC. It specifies CASSPPGTGGETQYF.

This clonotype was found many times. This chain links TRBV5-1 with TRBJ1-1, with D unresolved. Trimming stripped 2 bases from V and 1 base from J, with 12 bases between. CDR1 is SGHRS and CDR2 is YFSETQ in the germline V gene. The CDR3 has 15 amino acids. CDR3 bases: TGCGCCAGCAGCTTACTGGGGTGGTGGAACACTGAAGCTTTCTTT. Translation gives CASSLLGWWNTEAFF.

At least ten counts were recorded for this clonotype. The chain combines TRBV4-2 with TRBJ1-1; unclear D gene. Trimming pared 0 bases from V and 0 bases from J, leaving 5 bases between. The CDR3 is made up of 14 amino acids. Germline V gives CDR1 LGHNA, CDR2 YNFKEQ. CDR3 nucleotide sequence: TGTGCCAGCAGCCAAGAGAGGGTGAACACTGAAGCTTTCTTT. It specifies CASSQERVNTEAFF.

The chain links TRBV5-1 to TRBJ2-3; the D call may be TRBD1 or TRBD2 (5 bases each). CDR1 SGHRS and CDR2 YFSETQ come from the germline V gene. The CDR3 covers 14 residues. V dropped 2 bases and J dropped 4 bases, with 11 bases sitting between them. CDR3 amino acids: CASSFTWDADTQYF. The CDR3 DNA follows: TGCGCCAGCAGCTTCACCTGGGACGCAGATACGCAGTATTTT.

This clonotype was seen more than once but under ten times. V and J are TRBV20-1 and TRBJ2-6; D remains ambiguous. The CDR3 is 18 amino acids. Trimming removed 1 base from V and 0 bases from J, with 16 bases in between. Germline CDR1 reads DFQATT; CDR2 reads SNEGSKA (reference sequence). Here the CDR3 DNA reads TGCAGTGCTAGAGGGCGTCCGGCTTCCATCTCTGGGGCCAACGTCCTGACTTTC. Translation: CSARGRPASISGANVLTF.

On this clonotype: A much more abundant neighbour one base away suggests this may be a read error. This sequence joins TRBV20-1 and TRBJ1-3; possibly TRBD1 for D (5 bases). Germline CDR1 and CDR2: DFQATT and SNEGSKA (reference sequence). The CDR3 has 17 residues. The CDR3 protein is CCARDAGRLESGNTIYF. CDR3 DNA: TGCTGTGCTAGAGATGCGGGACGTTTAGAATCTGGAAACACCATATATTTT.

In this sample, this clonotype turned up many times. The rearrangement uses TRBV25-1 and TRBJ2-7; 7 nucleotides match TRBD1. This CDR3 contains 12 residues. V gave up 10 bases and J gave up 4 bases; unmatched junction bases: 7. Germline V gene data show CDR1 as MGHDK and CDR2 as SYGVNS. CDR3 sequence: CATSGTEYEQYF. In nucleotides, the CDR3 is TGTGCCACCTCCGGGACAGAGTACGAGCAGTACTTC.

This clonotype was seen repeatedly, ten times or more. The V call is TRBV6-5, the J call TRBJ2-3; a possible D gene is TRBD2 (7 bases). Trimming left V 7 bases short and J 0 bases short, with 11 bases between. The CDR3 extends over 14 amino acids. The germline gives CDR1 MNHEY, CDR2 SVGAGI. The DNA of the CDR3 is TGTGCCAGCAAGGAGGGGGGGAGCACAGATACGCAGTATTTT. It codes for CASKEGGSTDTQYF.

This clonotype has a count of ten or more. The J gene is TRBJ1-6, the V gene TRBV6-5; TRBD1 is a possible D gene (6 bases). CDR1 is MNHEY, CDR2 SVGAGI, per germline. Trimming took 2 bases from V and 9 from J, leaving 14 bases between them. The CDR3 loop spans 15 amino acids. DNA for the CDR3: TGTGCCAGCAGTTACCTCGCGAACAGGGTTTCACCCCTCCACTTT. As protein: CASSYLANRVSPLHF.

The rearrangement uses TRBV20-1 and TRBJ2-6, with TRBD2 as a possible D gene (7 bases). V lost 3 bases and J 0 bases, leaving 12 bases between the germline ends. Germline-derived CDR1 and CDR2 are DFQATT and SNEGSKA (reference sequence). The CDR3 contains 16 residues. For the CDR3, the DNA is TGCAGTGCTAGGGGGGGGGGGCTCTCTGGGGCCAACGTCCTGACTTTC. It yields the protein CSARGGGLSGANVLTF.

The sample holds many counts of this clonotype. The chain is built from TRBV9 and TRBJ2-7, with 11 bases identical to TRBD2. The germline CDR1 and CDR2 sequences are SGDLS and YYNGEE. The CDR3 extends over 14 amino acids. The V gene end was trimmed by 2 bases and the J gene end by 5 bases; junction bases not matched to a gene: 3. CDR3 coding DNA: TGTGCCAGCAGCGTTAGCGGGAGGGACCACGAGCAGTACTTC. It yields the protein CASSVSGRDHEQYF.

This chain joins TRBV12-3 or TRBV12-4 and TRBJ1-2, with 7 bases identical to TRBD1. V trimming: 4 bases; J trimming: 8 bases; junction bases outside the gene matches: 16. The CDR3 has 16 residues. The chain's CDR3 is CASSSRSTGIAEGYTF. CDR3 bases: TGTGCCAGCAGTTCACGCTCGACAGGGATCGCCGAAGGCTACACCTTC.

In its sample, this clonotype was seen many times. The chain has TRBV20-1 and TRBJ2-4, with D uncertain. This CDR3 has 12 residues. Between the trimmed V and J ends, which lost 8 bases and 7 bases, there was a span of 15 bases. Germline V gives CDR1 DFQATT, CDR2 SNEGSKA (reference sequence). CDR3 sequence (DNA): TGCAGTCCACAGTGTCCCGGGAACATTCAGTACTTC. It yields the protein CSPQCPGNIQYF.

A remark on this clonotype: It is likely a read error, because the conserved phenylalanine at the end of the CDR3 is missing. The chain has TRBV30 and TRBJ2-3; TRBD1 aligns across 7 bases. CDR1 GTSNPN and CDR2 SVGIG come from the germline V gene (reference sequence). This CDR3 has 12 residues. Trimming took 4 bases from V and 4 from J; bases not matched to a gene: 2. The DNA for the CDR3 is TGTGCCTGGACTACAGGGGCAGATACGCAGTATCTT. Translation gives CAWTTGADTQYL.

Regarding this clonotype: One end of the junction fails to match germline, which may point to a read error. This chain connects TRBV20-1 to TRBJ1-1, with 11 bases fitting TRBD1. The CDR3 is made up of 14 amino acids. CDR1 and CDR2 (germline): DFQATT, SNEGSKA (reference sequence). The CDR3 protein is CSARGTGGWTEAFF. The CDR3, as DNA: TGCAGTGCTAGAGGGACAGGGGGCTGGACTGAAGCTTTCTTC.

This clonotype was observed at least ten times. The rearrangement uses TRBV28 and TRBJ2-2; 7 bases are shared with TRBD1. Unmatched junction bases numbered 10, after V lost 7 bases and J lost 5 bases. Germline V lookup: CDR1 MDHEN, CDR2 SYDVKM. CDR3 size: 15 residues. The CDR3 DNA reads TGTGCCAGCACCCTGGCAACAGGGGAAACCGGGGAGCTGTTTTTT. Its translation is CASTLATGETGELFF. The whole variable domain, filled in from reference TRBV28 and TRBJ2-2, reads DVKVTQSSRYLVKRTGEKVFLECVQDMDHENMFWYRQDPGLGLRLIYFSYDVKMKEKGDIPEGYSVSREKKERFSLILESASTNQTSMYLCASTLATGETGELFFGEGSRLTVL.

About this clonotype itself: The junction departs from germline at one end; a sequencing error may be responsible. CDR3 DNA sequence: TGCAGCGTAGAAGGACAGGGTGGTTTGAGCACTGAAGCTTTCTTT. The encoded protein is CSVEGQGGLSTEAFF. The chain recombines TRBV29-1 with TRBJ1-1, with 8 bases identical to TRBD1. CDR1 SQVTM and CDR2 ANQGSEA come from the germline V gene. The CDR3 runs 15 residues. Full variable domain (outside the CDR3, taken from reference TRBV29-1 and TRBJ1-1): SAVISQKPSRDICQRGTSLTIQCQVDSQVTMMFWYRQQPGQSLTLIATANQGSEATYESGFVIDKFPISRPNLTFSTLTVSNMSPEDSSIYLCSVEGQGGLSTEAFFGQGTRLTVV.